The clone carrying this T cell receptor (beta chain) was recorded many times. What it binds is not known. Per the germline V gene, CDR1 is LGHNA and CDR2 is YNFKEQ. V was clipped by 8 bases and J by 2 bases; unmatched bases: 4. The CDR3 has 14 amino acids. The data were taken from a study of T cells after posttransplantation cyclophosphamide. Study-wide findings and caveats: Blood and skin or GI T cell repertoires showed limited TRB overlap. Donor CD8+ memory clones often dominated recipient blood repertoires at later times. After PTCy, TRB diversity resembled that of CNI/methotrexate controls.

Repertoires were generated with immunoSEQ multiplex PCR, while TCRdb's copy carries only in-frame clones and drops some. Captured here are under 20,000 clones, none seen once; the top ten comprise approximately 0.5%. Busulfan-fludarabine conditioning, marrow transplant, and cyclophosphamide on days +3 and +4 were administered. This specimen consisted of PBMCs, obtained after allogeneic stem cell transplant with posttransplant cyclophosphamide. The J gene is TRBJ2-2, the V gene TRBV4-2; 8 nucleotides match TRBD1. The clonotype comes from a female patient aged 30-39 years who received an allogeneic stem cell transplant from a related donor, was CMV-positive, and had no GVHD. Some T cells may be provided by the graft donor. CDR3 region: CASSDRDNTGELFF. The DNA for the CDR3 is TGTGCCAGCTCGGACAGGGATAACACCGGGGAGCTGTTTTTT.